Listed below are T cell receptor beta chains from one sample, sequenced in a study of T cell repertoires in cytomegalovirus infection. TCRdb processed the reads anew with MiXCR; each CDR3 protein has one entry. The repertoire holds approximately 500,000 distinct CDR3 sequences, 15% to 20% seen once, with more than 20% in the top ten. Sequencing input: CD8+ T cells from PBMCs. Receptors originate from a human donor in good health (CMV status not recorded). Some clones in this sample may be carry-over from other donors' samples. CDR3s include the opening cysteine and the closing phenylalanine or tryptophan. D genes are given only for firm matches. Size is omitted from some rows. Given values are once, few, many or a class for expanded clones.

>many|17|TRBV10-3|NA|TRBJ2-1
TGTGCCATCAGTGTCCAAAGGGGCTCTGGGGGATACAATGAGCAGTTCTTC
CAISVQRGSGGYNEQFF
>once|17|TRBV5-1|TRBD2|TRBJ2-3
TGCGCCAGAAGCTTGGATACTAGCGGGGGGGCAATAGATACGCAGTATTTT
CARSLDTSGGAIDTQYF
>many|23|TRBV10-3|TRBD1|TRBJ2-1
TGTGCCATCAGTGAGTGGGACAGGGGGGGTACGCTGTCGACTAGCGGAGTGGGCAATGAGCAGTTCTTC
CAISEWDRGGTLSTSGVGNEQFF
>NA|16|TRBV10-3|NA|TRBJ1-3
TGTGCCATCAGTGATTCGGACGCTCCGTTTTTAAACACCATATATTTT
CAISDSDAPFLNTIYF
>NA|17|TRBV7-9|NA|TRBJ1-2
TGTGCCAGCAGCCCAGTAGTTCGGCAGGCCCTAAACGGAGGCTACACCTTC
CASSPVVRQALNGGYTF
>few|15|TRBV5-5|NA|TRBJ2-3
TGTGCCAGCTTCTCAGGACGGAGTTTGACAGATACGCAGTATTTT
CASFSGRSLTDTQYF
>few|16|TRBV27|TRBD1|TRBJ1-5
TGTGCCAGCAGCCACTTACGGGACAGACGAAGACAGCCCCAGCATTTT
CASSHLRDRRRQPQHF
>many|13|TRBV10-2|NA|TRBJ1-1
TGCGCCAGCAGTGAGCCCGGAGAGACTGAAGCTTTCTTT
CASSEPGETEAFF
>many|16|TRBV5-4|NA|TRBJ2-1
TGTGCCAGCAGCTTGGTCCCCAATGATAATGACAATGAGCAGTTCTTC
CASSLVPNDNDNEQFF
>NA|13|TRBV29-1|NA|TRBJ1-3
TGCAGCGTTGGAGGAGGGGTAGGAAACACCATATATTTT
CSVGGGVGNTIYF
>NA|18|TRBV27|TRBD1|TRBJ1-1
TGTGCCAGCAAATCACGACGTGGACAGGGGGCCGGGAACACTGAAGCTTTCTTT
CASKSRRGQGAGNTEAFF
>few|11|TRBV7-9|NA|TRBJ1-1
TGTGCCAGCGCCGTTTCAACCGAAGCTTTCTTT
CASAVSTEAFF
>many|16|TRBV12-5|TRBD2|TRBJ2-1
TGTGCTAGTGGTTTTGCAGCGGGGGAGTCCTACAATGAGCAGTTCTTC
CASGFAAGESYNEQFF
>NA|13|TRBV4-2|NA|TRBJ2-7
TGTGCCAGCAGCCAAGATAAGAATTTGGAGCAGTACTTC
CASSQDKNLEQYF
>many|15|TRBV11-3|TRBD2|TRBJ2-3
TGTGCCAGCAGCGCCCGACTAGCAGGTACAGATACGCAGTATTTT
CASSARLAGTDTQYF
>many|15|TRBV27|TRBD1|TRBJ1-1
TGTGCCAGCAGTGCAAAACAGGGGATGAACACTGAAGCTTTCTTT
CASSAKQGMNTEAFF
>many|15|TRBV6-5|TRBD2|TRBJ2-2
TGTGCCAGCACCTTTCTAGCGGAGAACACCGGGGAGCTGTTTTTT
CASTFLAENTGELFF
>many|11|TRBV6-2/TRBV6-3|NA|TRBJ2-7
TGTGCCAGCGGGTTTGTCTACGAGCAGTACTTC
CASGFVYEQYF
>NA|14|TRBV6-6|TRBD2|TRBJ2-3
TGTGCCAGCCTGCGGGGGGGCAGCACAGATACGCAGTATTTT
CASLRGGSTDTQYF
>many|16|TRBV7-4|TRBD2|TRBJ2-7
TGTGCCAGCAGCTGCGGACTAGCCCAGGGAGGCTACGAGCAGTACTTC
CASSCGLAQGGYEQYF
>NA|16|TRBV4-2|NA|TRBJ2-5
TGTGCCAGCAGCCAAGCGGCTAGCGTGAGCCAAGAGACCCAGTACTTC
CASSQAASVSQETQYF
>few|14|TRBV11-3|NA|TRBJ2-3
TGTGCCAGCAGCCTAAGTTCGGGGAGTGATACGCAGTATTTT
CASSLSSGSDTQYF
>many|15|TRBV5-1|TRBD1|TRBJ1-5
TGCGCCAGCAGCAAAACAGGGGGTAGCAATCAGCCCCAGCATTTT
CASSKTGGSNQPQHF
>few|19|TRBV10-3|TRBD1|TRBJ2-3
TGTGCCATCAGTGAGTCTGCCGGGACAGGGGCCTACCGCACAGATACGCAGTATTTT
CAISESAGTGAYRTDTQYF